This T cell receptor beta chain came from a study of cytomegalovirus exposure and HLA in healthy donors. Study results and limitations: According to a subsequent analysis, TCR clusters identified in the first cohort showed a tendency to co-occur across the 100 to 150 validation repertoires. The study listed about 150 cytomegalovirus-associated TCR beta chains.

The length of the CDR3 is 15 residues. The ends lost 5 bases at V and 7 bases at J; junction bases unmatched: 7. CDR1 and CDR2 from the germline V gene are SGHVS and FNYEAQ. Sequencing was performed with immunoSEQ multiplex PCR; in TCRdb, only in-frame clones are kept and a portion is missing. Here the sample spans 150,000 to 200,000 clones, less than 90% being singletons. For this clone: Its antigen is unknown.

The sequence was collected from a man aged 30 to 45 in good health and CMV-seropositive. The gene calls are TRBV7-6 and TRBJ1-6, with 8 positions matching TRBD1. The sample was PBMCs. In DNA form, the CDR3 reads TGTGCCAGCAGCCCACGGACAGGGCGGAATTCACCCCTCCACTTT. This translates into CASSPRTGRNSPLHF.